What follows are 11 T cell receptor beta chains derived from one specimen sequenced in a study of blood T cell repertoires in COVID-19. Sequenced by immunoSEQ multiplex PCR; TCRdb stores in-frame clones only, minus some. This table holds under 80,000 clones, about four fifths found once. The sequenced sample consisted of peripheral blood. These receptors all come from a man in his forties or fifties with acute or convalescent COVID-19.

The rearrangement links TRBV9 to TRBJ1-6, with 11 bases fitting TRBD1. The CDR3 consists of 18 residues. CDR1 and CDR2 from the germline V gene are SGDLS and YYNGEE. V was pared by 3 bases and J by 0 bases, with 5 bases of the junction left unmatched. The CDR3 nucleotides read TGTGCCAGCAGCGGATCCGGGACAGGGGGCTCCTATAATTCACCCCTCCACTTT. It specifies CASSGSGTGGSYNSPLHF.

The chain combines TRBV29-1 with TRBJ1-2; 7 nucleotides match TRBD1. The CDR3 is 11 amino acids. The V and J ends lost 8 bases and 10 bases, in that order; junction bases with no gene match: 10. Germline V lookup: CDR1 SQVTM, CDR2 ANQGSEA. The CDR3: CSIGLGQTYTF. DNA for the CDR3: TGCAGCATAGGACTGGGACAGACCTACACCTTC.

The gene calls are TRBV7-8 and TRBJ2-1; no clear D gene. In germline, CDR1 is SGHVS, CDR2 FQNEAQ. The CDR3 contains 12 residues. The V end was cut by 5 bases, the J end by 3 bases, with 5 bases between. CDR3 sequence: CASSPIYNEQFF. CDR3 nucleotides: TGTGCCAGCAGCCCTATCTACAATGAGCAGTTCTTC.

This sequence joins TRBV7-9 and TRBJ1-1, with D hard to call. Germline V gene lookup returns CDR1 SEHNR and CDR2 FQNEAQ (reference sequence). The ends were cut back, 5 bases at V and 1 base at J, with 14 bases in the middle. This CDR3 is 15 amino acids long. In DNA, the CDR3 is TGTGCCAGCAGCGTTCACTGGCAGGAGAACACTGAAGCTTTCTTT. It yields the protein CASSVHWQENTEAFF.

V and J are TRBV7-9 and TRBJ2-2, with D tentatively TRBD1 (8 bases). The CDR3 totals 15 residues. In germline, CDR1 is SEHNR, CDR2 FQNEAQ (reference sequence). Trimming left V 5 bases short and J 4 bases short, with 14 bases between. The CDR3 DNA reads TGTGCCAGCAGCCCCAACAGGGGGGGCACCGGGGAGCTGTTTTTT. Translating it yields CASSPNRGGTGELFF.

The chain joins TRBV21-1 to TRBJ2-7; the table's D call of TRBD1 was not tested on the DNA. TRBV21-1 is a pseudogene. CDR3 length equals 15 residues. CDR3 in amino acids: CASSCMGDRQYEQYF. As DNA, the CDR3 is TGTGCCAGCAGCTGCATGGGGGACAGGCAGTACGAGCAGTACTTC.

The chain combines TRBV10-3 with TRBJ1-2; 8 bases are shared with TRBD1. This CDR3 is 13 amino acids long. Trimming took 7 bases from V and 8 from J; bases not matched to a gene: 9. CDR1 is ENHRY, CDR2 SYGVKD, per germline. The CDR3 sequence is CAINRGALLGYTF. Here the CDR3 DNA reads TGTGCCATCAACAGGGGGGCGCTCTTAGGCTACACCTTC.

V and J are TRBV9 and TRBJ2-1, with TRBD2 identical over 11 bases. This CDR3 has 16 amino acids. CDR1 is SGDLS and CDR2 is YYNGEE in the germline V gene. V lost 2 bases, J lost 4 bases, and 5 bases stayed unmatched. DNA of the CDR3: TGTGCCAGCAGCGTTTTCGGGACTAGCGGTTACAATGAGCAGTTCTTC. It is translated as CASSVFGTSGYNEQFF. Using reference TRBV9 and TRBJ2-1 for the parts outside the CDR3, the full variable domain is DSGVTQTPKHLITATGQRVTLRCSPRSGDLSVYWYQQSLDQGLQFLIQYYNGEERAKGNILERFSAQQFPDLHSELNLSSLELGDSALYFCASSVFGTSGYNEQFFGPGTRLTVL.

The chain couples TRBV28 to TRBJ2-1, with D possibly TRBD2 on 6 matching bases. V was cut by 2 bases and J by 2 bases, with 10 bases left in between. The CDR3 covers 15 residues. Germline lookup yields CDR1 MDHEN and CDR2 SYDVKM. CDR3 residues: CASSLTGRPYNEQFF. The CDR3 DNA is TGTGCCAGCAGTTTAACGGGGAGGCCCTACAATGAGCAGTTCTTC.

This chain joins TRBV27 and TRBJ2-3, with D tentatively TRBD1 (6 bases). Germline CDR1 reads MNHEY; CDR2 reads SMNVEV (reference sequence). The CDR3 contains 12 residues. The V end lost 5 bases, the J end lost 6 bases, and 9 bases lay between the germline ends. The CDR3 spells CASSPQGDTQYF. The CDR3 DNA follows: TGTGCCAGCAGTCCGCAGGGGGATACGCAGTATTTT.

The chain uses TRBV24-1 and TRBJ2-5, with D perhaps TRBD2 (6 bases). The CDR3 has 13 residues. CDR1 and CDR2 from the germline V gene are KGHDR and SFDVKD. V was pared by 0 bases and J by 5 bases, with 6 bases between. CDR3 sequence (DNA): TGTGCCACCAGTGATTTGGGGAGGGAGACCCAGTACTTC. It encodes CATSDLGRETQYF.